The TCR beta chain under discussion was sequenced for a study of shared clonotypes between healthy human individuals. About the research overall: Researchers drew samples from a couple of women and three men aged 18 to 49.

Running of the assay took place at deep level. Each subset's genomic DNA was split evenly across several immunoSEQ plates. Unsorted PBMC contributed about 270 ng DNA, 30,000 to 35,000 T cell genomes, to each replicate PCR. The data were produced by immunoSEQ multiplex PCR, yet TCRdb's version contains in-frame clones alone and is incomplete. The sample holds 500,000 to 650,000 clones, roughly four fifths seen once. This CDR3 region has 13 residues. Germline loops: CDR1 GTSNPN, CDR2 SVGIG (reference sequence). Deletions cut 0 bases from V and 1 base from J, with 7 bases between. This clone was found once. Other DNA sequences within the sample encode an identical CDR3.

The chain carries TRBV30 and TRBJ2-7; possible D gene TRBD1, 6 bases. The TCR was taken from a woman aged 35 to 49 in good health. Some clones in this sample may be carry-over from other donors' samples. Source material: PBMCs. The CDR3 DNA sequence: TGTGCCTGGAGTGTAGGGGGATCCTACGAGCAGTACTTC. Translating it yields CAWSVGGSYEQYF.